The 26 T cell receptor beta chains given below trace back to one sample, sequenced in a study of technical replicates of blood from a handful of donors. This table comes from immunoSEQ multiplex PCR, and its TCRdb copy is limited to in-frame clones, with some not included. The sample includes about 99,000 clones, about 95% of them seen just once. Input material: T cells isolated from PBMCs. The receptor source for this set is a human donor in good health.

V gene TRBV7-6 combines with J gene TRBJ2-7, with 7 positions matching TRBD1. Germline V CDR1 and CDR2: SGHVS, FNYEAQ. Germline trimming cut 7 bases from V and 7 bases from J; bases unmatched to any gene: 7. The CDR3 extends over 12 amino acids. CDR3 nucleotide sequence: TGTGCCAGCAAGGACAGGACCTCGGAGCAGTACTTC. This sequence encodes CASKDRTSEQYF.

V usage is TRBV7-9 and J usage is TRBJ1-2, with D possibly being TRBD1 (6 bases). The germline V and J ends were trimmed by 1 base and 3 bases, with 6 bases remaining between them. The germline CDR1 and CDR2 sequences are SEHNR and FQNEAQ (reference sequence). CDR3 length equals 13 residues. The CDR3 reads CASSLGTDYGYTF. The CDR3 DNA is TGTGCCAGCAGCTTAGGGACAGACTATGGCTACACCTTC.

The chain couples TRBV10-3 to TRBJ1-2; no firm D call. This CDR3 is built from 11 residues. V lost 11 bases to trimming and J lost 4 bases, with 11 bases between them. CDR1 and CDR2 (germline): ENHRY, SYGVKD. The CDR3 DNA reads as TGTGCCGTCCAGCGGACCTATGGCTACACCTTC. Translated, it gives CAVQRTYGYTF.

CDR3 in amino acids: CASSETGGEDQPQHF. The CDR3 DNA is TGTGCCAGCAGTGAAACGGGGGGGGAAGATCAGCCCCAGCATTTT. The chain links TRBV2 to TRBJ1-5; maybe TRBD1 (5 bases). The CDR3 has 15 residues. Germline V gene lookup returns CDR1 SNHLY and CDR2 FYNNEI. V lost 2 bases and J 5 bases, leaving 13 bases between the germline ends.

The chain combines TRBV27 with TRBJ2-1; possibly TRBD2 for D (6 bases). The germline gives CDR1 MNHEY, CDR2 SMNVEV (reference sequence). The CDR3 has 15 amino acids. The germline V and J ends were trimmed by 5 bases and 8 bases, with 19 bases remaining between them. The CDR3 is CASSPHRGADDEQFF. The DNA of the CDR3 is TGTGCCAGCAGTCCCCATCGCGGGGCCGACGATGAGCAGTTCTTC.

The rearrangement joins TRBV9 to TRBJ2-7, with a weak D call TRBD1 (6 bases). There are 15 residues in the CDR3. V lost 0 bases, J lost 5 bases, and 15 bases lay in between. Per the germline V gene, CDR1 is SGDLS and CDR2 is YYNGEE. The CDR3 region is CASSVGPTGWDEQYF. The DNA of the CDR3 is TGTGCCAGCAGCGTAGGCCCTACAGGGTGGGACGAGCAGTACTTC.

The chain recombines TRBV7-9 with TRBJ2-6; TRBD2 might be the D (5 bases). There are 13 residues in the CDR3. CDR1 SEHNR and CDR2 FQNEAQ come from the germline V gene (reference sequence). V gave up 8 bases and J gave up 1 base, with 6 bases separating them. The CDR3 region is CASERSGANVLTF. The CDR3 DNA reads as TGTGCCAGCGAGCGGTCTGGGGCCAACGTCCTGACTTTC.

The rearrangement uses TRBV6-6 and TRBJ1-1, with TRBD1 matching over 8 bases. The CDR3 consists of 13 residues. Germline CDR1 and CDR2: MNHNY and SVGAGI (reference sequence). J lost 4 bases, V lost 10 bases, and 8 bases had no gene match. In DNA, the CDR3 is TGTGCCACCCCTCAGGGGGCGAGCACTGAAGCTTTCTTT. Translated, it gives CATPQGASTEAFF.

The rearrangement uses TRBV10-3 and TRBJ1-2, with 8 bases lining up with TRBD1. The V and J ends lost 8 bases and 6 bases, in that order; junction bases with no gene match: 14. Germline V gene data show CDR1 as ENHRY and CDR2 as SYGVKD. The CDR3 runs 15 residues. For the CDR3, the DNA is TGTGCCATCCGAGGACAGGGTGGGCTGAACCATGGCTACACCTTC. Its translation is CAIRGQGGLNHGYTF.

A few counts support this clone. V usage is TRBV28 and J usage is TRBJ2-3, with D possibly TRBD2 on 6 matching bases. This CDR3 comprises 21 residues. The V gene's germline CDR1 is MDHEN and CDR2 SYDVKM. V lost 4 bases, J lost 6 bases, and 35 bases lay in between. CDR3 coding DNA: TGTGCCAGCAGTTCTCTTCTAAGGCGGGTACTCCACCAAAGGAGGGGTGATACGCAGTATTTT. Its translation: CASSSLLRRVLHQRRGDTQYF.

Comment on this clone: A junction end diverges from the germline sequence, so it may reflect a read error. The chain combines TRBV6-1 with TRBJ2-7; D perhaps matches TRBD2 (6 bases). This CDR3 comprises 14 residues. CDR1 is MNHNS, CDR2 SASEGT, per germline. The CDR3 spells CASTSSPLVSGRHF. For the CDR3, the DNA is TGTGCCAGCACCTCATCCCCACTTGTCAGCGGGCGACACTTC.

This clone was observed a handful of times. The rearrangement uses TRBV9 and TRBJ1-2; D remains ambiguous. The CDR3 sequence is 13 residues long. The V end was cut by 4 bases, the J end by 2 bases, with 9 bases between. Germline V gene lookup returns CDR1 SGDLS and CDR2 YYNGEE. The CDR3 DNA reads as TGTGCCAGCAGCCTTCCTCTAAACTATGGCTACACCTTC. Protein product: CASSLPLNYGYTF.

The chain combines TRBV7-8 with TRBJ2-1, with 10 bases fitting TRBD2. V was clipped by 5 bases and J by 4 bases; unmatched bases: 5. The CDR3 covers 15 residues. The germline CDR1 and CDR2 sequences are SGHVS and FQNEAQ. Here the CDR3 DNA reads TGTGCCAGCAGCACGACAGCGGGGGGGTACAATGAGCAGTTCTTC. Translated, it gives CASSTTAGGYNEQFF. The complete variable domain, with remaining parts taken from reference TRBV7-8 and TRBJ2-1, reads GAGVSQSPRYKVAKRGQDVALRCDPISGHVSLFWYQQALGQGPEFLTYFQNEAQLDKSGLPSDRFFAERPEGSVSTLKIQRTQQEDSAVYLCASSTTAGGYNEQFFGPGTRLTVL.

This rearrangement joins TRBV30 to TRBJ2-1; the D is unclear. CDR3 size: 12 residues. CDR1 is GTSNPN, CDR2 SVGIG, per germline (reference sequence). V was clipped by 6 bases and J by 6 bases, with 12 bases between them. CDR3 nucleotides: TGTGCCTGCACTGCGTCGGGCAATGAGCAGTTCTTC. It yields the protein CACTASGNEQFF.

The chain is built from TRBV19 and TRBJ1-5; the match to TRBD1 covers 7 bases. J was trimmed by 0 bases and V by 8 bases; bases with no gene match: 7. The CDR3 consists of 15 residues. Per the germline V gene, CDR1 is LNHDA and CDR2 is SQIVND (reference sequence). The CDR3 here is CASDTGTVSNQPQHF. As DNA, the CDR3 is TGTGCCAGTGATACCGGGACAGTTAGCAATCAGCCCCAGCATTTT.

This sequence joins TRBV25-1 and TRBJ2-3, with D unclear. Germline V gene sequence: CDR1 MGHDK, CDR2 SYGVNS. Between the trimmed V and J ends, which lost 1 base and 0 bases, there was a span of 5 bases. The CDR3 length is 14 residues. CDR3 amino acids: CASSESSSTDTQYF. CDR3 DNA sequence: TGTGCCAGCAGTGAATCGTCCAGCACAGATACGCAGTATTTT.

CDR3 sequence reads: CASSLIAGTNEKLFF. The CDR3 DNA reads as TGTGCCAGCAGTCTTATAGCGGGAACTAATGAAAAACTGTTTTTT. This chain connects TRBV6-6 to TRBJ1-4; D not resolved. The germline V gene encodes CDR1 MNHNY and CDR2 SVGAGI (reference sequence). The germline V and J ends were trimmed by 5 bases and 1 base, with 11 bases remaining between them. CDR3 length: 15 residues.

The chain recombines TRBV14 with TRBJ2-2; a weak D match, TRBD2 (5 bases). CDR3 size: 15 residues. CDR1 is SGHDN, CDR2 FVKESK, per germline. Trimming took off 5 bases at V and 5 bases at J, with 15 bases between the two ends. The CDR3 reads CASSARDHKTGELFF. The CDR3 region has the DNA TGTGCCAGCAGCGCCCGGGATCATAAGACCGGGGAGCTGTTTTTT.

The chain combines TRBV5-6 with TRBJ2-5; 12 bases fit TRBD2. The V segment lost 4 bases and the J segment 4 bases; nucleotides outside the gene matches: 14. CDR3 length equals 18 residues. Germline assignment: CDR1 SGHDT and CDR2 YYEEEE. CDR3 sequence reads: CASSPRVLLAGGGETQYF. DNA for the CDR3: TGTGCCAGCAGCCCCAGAGTACTCCTAGCGGGGGGGGGAGAGACCCAGTACTTC.

V gene TRBV6-1 combines with J gene TRBJ2-7; D gene uncertain. CDR3 length: 14 amino acids. V lost 3 bases and J 2 bases, leaving 11 bases between the germline ends. Germline V CDR1 and CDR2: MNHNS, SASEGT. CDR3 amino acids: CASSDRVPPYEQYF. CDR3 sequence (DNA): TGTGCCAGCAGTGACCGGGTACCCCCCTACGAGCAGTACTTC.

The chain joins TRBV9 to TRBJ2-7; 10 bases fit TRBD2. The V gene's germline CDR1 is SGDLS and CDR2 YYNGEE. This CDR3 contains 14 residues. V dropped 3 bases and J dropped 4; count of bases not matched to a gene: 4. The CDR3 here is CASSASGGAYEQYF. CDR3 bases: TGTGCCAGCAGCGCCAGCGGGGGGGCATACGAGCAGTACTTC. Combining the CDR3 with reference TRBV9 and TRBJ2-7 gives the whole variable domain DSGVTQTPKHLITATGQRVTLRCSPRSGDLSVYWYQQSLDQGLQFLIQYYNGEERAKGNILERFSAQQFPDLHSELNLSSLELGDSALYFCASSASGGAYEQYFGPGTRLTVT.

V is TRBV19 and J is TRBJ2-7; 7 bases line up with TRBD1. CDR1 and CDR2 (germline): LNHDA, SQIVND (reference sequence). J gave up 11 bases and V 5 bases, and 15 bases lay outside the gene matches. The CDR3 has 14 residues. In DNA, the CDR3 is TGTGCCAGTAGTCGATACGGAACTGGACAGGTCGAGTACTTC. It yields the protein CASSRYGTGQVEYF.

The chain recombines TRBV5-1 with TRBJ1-6; 10 nucleotides align to TRBD1. Germline CDR1 reads SGHRS; CDR2 reads YFSETQ. Trimming took 4 bases from V and 5 from J; bases not matched to a gene: 6. The CDR3 runs to 16 residues. CDR3: CASSGRGTGDNSPLHF. The DNA for the CDR3 is TGCGCCAGCAGCGGGCGGGGGACAGGGGATAATTCACCCCTCCACTTT.

This chain joins TRBV27 and TRBJ2-1; no clear D gene. The CDR3 consists of 14 residues. Germline V gene lookup returns CDR1 MNHEY and CDR2 SMNVEV (reference sequence). V gave up 8 bases and J gave up 2 bases, with 13 bases separating them. CDR3 region: CASGVATAYNEQFF. DNA for the CDR3: TGTGCCAGCGGTGTAGCTACGGCCTACAATGAGCAGTTCTTC.

The rearrangement uses TRBV29-1 and TRBJ1-2, with 8 positions matching TRBD1. Germline V lookup: CDR1 SQVTM, CDR2 ANQGSEA. With 4 bases clipped from V and 5 bases from J, the junction kept 0 bases outside the gene matches. This CDR3 comprises 11 residues. The CDR3 here is CSVGQGYGYTF. CDR3 bases: TGCAGCGTTGGACAGGGGTATGGCTACACCTTC.

The chain has TRBV11-2 and TRBJ2-6; 9 bases agree with TRBD1. V lost 4 bases, J lost 3 bases, and 4 bases stayed unmatched. Germline values: CDR1 SGHAT, CDR2 FQNNGV. This CDR3 region has 16 residues. CDR3 sequence: CASSSQGAGGANVLTF. The CDR3 DNA follows: TGTGCCAGCAGCTCACAGGGGGCAGGTGGGGCCAACGTCCTGACTTTC.